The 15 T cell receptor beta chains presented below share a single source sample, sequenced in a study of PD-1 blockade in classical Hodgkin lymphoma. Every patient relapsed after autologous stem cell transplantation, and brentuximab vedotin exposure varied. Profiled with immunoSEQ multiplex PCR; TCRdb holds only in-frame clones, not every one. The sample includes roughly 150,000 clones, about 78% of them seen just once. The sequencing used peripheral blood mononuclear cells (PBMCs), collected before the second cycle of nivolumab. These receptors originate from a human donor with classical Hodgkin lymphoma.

Written as DNA, the CDR3 is TGTGCCAGCAGTTCCACAGGGGTTCTTGGCGAGCAGTACTTC. It translates to CASSSTGVLGEQYF. The J gene is TRBJ2-7, the V gene TRBV28, with 7 bases identical to TRBD1. Trimming cost V 4 bases and J 6 bases; bases outside gene matches: 9. The CDR3 sequence is 14 residues long. Germline assignment: CDR1 MDHEN and CDR2 SYDVKM.

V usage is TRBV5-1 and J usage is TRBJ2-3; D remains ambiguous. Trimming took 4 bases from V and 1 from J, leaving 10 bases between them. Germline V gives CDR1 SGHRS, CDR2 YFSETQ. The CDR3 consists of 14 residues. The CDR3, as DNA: TGCGCCAGCAGCGGAGTGGTAGGCACAGATACGCAGTATTTT. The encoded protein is CASSGVVGTDTQYF.

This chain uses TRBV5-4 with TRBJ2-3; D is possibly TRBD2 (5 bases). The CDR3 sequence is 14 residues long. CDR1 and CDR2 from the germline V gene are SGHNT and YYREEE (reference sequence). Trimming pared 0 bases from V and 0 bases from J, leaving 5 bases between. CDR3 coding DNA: TGTGCCAGCAGCTTGGAGCGGAGCACAGATACGCAGTATTTT. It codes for CASSLERSTDTQYF. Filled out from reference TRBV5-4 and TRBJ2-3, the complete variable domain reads ETGVTQSPTHLIKTRGQQVTLRCSSQSGHNTVSWYQQALGQGPQFIFQYYREEENGRGNFPPRFSGLQFPNYSSELNVNALELDDSALYLCASSLERSTDTQYFGPGTRLTVL.

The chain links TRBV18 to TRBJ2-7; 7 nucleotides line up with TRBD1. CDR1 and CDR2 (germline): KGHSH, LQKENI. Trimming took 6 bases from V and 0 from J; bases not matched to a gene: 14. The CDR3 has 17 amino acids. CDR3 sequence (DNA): TGTGCCAGCTCCCTCGGAATCGACAGGGTATTCTCCTACGAGCAGTACTTC. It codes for CASSLGIDRVFSYEQYF.

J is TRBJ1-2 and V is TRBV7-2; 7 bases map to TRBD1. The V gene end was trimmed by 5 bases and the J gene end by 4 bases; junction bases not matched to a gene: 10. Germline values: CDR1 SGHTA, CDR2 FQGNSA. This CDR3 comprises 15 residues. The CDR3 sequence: CASSPWDRDFYGYTF. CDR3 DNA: TGTGCCAGCAGCCCCTGGGACAGAGACTTCTATGGCTACACCTTC.

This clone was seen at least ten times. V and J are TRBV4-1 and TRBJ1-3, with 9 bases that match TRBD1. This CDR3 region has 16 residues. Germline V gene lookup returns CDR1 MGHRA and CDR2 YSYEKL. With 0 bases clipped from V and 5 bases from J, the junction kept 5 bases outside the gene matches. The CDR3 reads CASSQDRTGVRNTIYF. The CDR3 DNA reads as TGCGCCAGCAGCCAAGATCGGACAGGGGTTCGAAACACCATATATTTT.

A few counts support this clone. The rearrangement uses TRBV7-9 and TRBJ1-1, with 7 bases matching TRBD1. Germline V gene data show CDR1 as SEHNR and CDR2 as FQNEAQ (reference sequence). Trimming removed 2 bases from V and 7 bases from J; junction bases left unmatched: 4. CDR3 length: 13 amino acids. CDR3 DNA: TGTGCCAGCAGCTTAAATAGGGACAGTGAAGCTTTCTTT. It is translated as CASSLNRDSEAFF.

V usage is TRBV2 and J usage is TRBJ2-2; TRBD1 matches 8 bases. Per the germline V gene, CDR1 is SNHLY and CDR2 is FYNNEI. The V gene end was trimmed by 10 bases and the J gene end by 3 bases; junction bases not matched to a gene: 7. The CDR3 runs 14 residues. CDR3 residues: CATSQGAYTGELFF. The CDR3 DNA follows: TGTGCCACCTCCCAGGGGGCATACACCGGGGAGCTGTTTTTT.

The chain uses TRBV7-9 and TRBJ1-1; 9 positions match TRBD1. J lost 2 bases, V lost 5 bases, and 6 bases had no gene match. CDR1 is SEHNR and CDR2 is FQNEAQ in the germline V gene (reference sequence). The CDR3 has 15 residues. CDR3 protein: CASSQPGQGNTEAFF. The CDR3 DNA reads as TGTGCCAGCAGCCAACCGGGACAGGGCAACACTGAAGCTTTCTTT. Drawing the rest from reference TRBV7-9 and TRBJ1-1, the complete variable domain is DTGVSQNPRHKITKRGQNVTFRCDPISEHNRLYWYRQTLGQGPEFLTYFQNEAQLEKSRLLSDRFSAERPKGSFSTLEIQRTEQGDSAMYLCASSQPGQGNTEAFFGQGTRLTVV.

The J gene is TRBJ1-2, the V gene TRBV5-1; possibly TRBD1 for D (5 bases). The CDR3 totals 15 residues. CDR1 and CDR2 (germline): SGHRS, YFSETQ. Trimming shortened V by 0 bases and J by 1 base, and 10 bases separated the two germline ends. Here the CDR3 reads CASSLGDSLNYGYTF. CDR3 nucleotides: TGCGCCAGCAGCTTGGGTGACAGCCTTAACTATGGCTACACCTTC.

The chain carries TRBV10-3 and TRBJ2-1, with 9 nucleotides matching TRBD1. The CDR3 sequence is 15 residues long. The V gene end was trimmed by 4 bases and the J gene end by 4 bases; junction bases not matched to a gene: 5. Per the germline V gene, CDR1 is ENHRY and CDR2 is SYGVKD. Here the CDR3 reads CAISGSDRGYNEQFF. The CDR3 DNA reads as TGTGCCATCAGTGGTTCGGACAGGGGATACAATGAGCAGTTCTTC.

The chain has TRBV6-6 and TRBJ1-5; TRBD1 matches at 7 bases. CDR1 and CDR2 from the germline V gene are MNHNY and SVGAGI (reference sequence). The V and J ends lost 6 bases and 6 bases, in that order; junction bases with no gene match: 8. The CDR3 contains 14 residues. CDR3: CASSLRQGTQPQHF. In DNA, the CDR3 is TGTGCCAGCAGCCTTAGACAGGGAACTCAGCCCCAGCATTTT.

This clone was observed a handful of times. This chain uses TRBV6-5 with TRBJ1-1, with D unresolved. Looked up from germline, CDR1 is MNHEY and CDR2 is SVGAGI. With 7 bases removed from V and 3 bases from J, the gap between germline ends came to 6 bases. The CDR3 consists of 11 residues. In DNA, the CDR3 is TGTGCCAGCACCATGTACACTGAAGCTTTCTTT. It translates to CASTMYTEAFF.

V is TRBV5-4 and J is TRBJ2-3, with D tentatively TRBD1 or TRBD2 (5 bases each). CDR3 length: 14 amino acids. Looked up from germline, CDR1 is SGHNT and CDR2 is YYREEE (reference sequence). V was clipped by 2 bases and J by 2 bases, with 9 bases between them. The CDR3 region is CASSFGTATDTQYF. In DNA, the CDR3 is TGTGCCAGCAGCTTCGGGACCGCCACAGATACGCAGTATTTT.

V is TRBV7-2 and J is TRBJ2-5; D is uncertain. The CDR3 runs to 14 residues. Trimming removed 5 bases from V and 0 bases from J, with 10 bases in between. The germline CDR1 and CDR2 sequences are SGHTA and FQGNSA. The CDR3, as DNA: TGTGCCAGCAGCCCGGTTATGTACCAAGAGACCCAGTACTTC. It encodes CASSPVMYQETQYF.